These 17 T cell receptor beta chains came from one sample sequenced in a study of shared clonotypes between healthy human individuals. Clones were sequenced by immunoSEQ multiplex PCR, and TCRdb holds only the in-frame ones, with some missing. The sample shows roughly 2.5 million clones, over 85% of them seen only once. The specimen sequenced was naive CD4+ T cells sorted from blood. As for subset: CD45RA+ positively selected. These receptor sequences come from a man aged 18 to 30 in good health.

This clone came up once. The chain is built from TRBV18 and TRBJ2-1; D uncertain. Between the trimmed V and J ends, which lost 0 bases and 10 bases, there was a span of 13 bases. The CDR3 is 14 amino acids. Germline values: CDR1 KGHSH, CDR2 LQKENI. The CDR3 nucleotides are TGTGCCAGCTCACCACCGATTAGGAACGAGGAGCAGTTCTTC. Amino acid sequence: CASSPPIRNEEQFF.

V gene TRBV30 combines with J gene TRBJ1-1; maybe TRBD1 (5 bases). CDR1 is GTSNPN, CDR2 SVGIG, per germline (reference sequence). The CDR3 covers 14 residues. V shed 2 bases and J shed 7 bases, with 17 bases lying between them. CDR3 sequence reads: CAWSTRQGTLEAFF. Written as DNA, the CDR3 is TGTGCCTGGAGTACGAGGCAGGGTACCCTTGAAGCTTTCTTT.

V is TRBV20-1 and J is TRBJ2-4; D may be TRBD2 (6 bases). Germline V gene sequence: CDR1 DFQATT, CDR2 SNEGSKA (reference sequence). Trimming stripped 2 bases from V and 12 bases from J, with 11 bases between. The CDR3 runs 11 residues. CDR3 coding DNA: TGCAGTGCTAGACGCGGGGTGGATCAGTACTTC. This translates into CSARRGVDQYF.

CDR3 in DNA: TGTGCCAGCACAGAGGGCCACGAGCAGTACTTC. This encodes CASTEGHEQYF. This chain uses TRBV2 with TRBJ2-5; TRBD2 might be the D (5 bases). The assigned J gene may be wrong: the sequence end matches TRBJ2-7 better. CDR1 and CDR2 (germline): SNHLY, FYNNEI. The CDR3 consists of 11 residues.

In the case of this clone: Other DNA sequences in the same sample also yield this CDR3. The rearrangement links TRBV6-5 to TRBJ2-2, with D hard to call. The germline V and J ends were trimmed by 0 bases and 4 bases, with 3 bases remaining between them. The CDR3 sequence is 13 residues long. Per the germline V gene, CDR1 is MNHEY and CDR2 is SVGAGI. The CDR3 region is CASSYSSTGELFF. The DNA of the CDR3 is TGTGCCAGCAGTTACTCCAGCACCGGGGAGCTGTTTTTT.

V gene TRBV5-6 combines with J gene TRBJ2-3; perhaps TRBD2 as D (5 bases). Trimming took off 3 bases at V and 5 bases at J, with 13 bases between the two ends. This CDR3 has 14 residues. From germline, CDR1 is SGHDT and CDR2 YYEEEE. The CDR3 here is CASSSGLGVDTQYF. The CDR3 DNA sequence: TGTGCCAGCAGCTCCGGACTCGGGGTAGATACGCAGTATTTT.

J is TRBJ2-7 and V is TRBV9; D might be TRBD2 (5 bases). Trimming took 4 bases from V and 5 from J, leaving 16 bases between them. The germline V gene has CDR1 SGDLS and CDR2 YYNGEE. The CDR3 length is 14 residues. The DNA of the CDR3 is TGTGCCAGCAGCACTCCGGGAAGGAGGAACGAGCAGTACTTC. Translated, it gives CASSTPGRRNEQYF. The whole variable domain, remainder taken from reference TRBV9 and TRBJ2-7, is DSGVTQTPKHLITATGQRVTLRCSPRSGDLSVYWYQQSLDQGLQFLIQYYNGEERAKGNILERFSAQQFPDLHSELNLSSLELGDSALYFCASSTPGRRNEQYFGPGTRLTVT.

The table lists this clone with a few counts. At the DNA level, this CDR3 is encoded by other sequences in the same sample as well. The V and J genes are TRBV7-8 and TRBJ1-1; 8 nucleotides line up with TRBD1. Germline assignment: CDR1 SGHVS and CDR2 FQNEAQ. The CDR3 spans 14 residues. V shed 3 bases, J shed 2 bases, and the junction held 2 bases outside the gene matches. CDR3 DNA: TGTGCCAGCAGCTTCGGACAGGGCAACACTGAAGCTTTCTTT. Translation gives CASSFGQGNTEAFF.

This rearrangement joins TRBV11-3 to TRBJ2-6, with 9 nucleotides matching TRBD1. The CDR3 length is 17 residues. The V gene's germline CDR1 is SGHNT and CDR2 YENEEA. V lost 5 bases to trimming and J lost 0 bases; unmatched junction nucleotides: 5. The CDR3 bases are TGTGCCAGCAGCGCCGGGACAGGGAGCTCTGGGGCCAACGTCCTGACTTTC. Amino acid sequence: CASSAGTGSSGANVLTF.

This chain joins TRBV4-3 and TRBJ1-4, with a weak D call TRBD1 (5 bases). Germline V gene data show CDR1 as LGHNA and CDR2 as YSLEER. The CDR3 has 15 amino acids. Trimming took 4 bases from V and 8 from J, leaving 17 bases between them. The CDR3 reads CASSPQGAGEEKLFF. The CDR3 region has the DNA TGCGCCAGCAGCCCCCAAGGGGCTGGCGAGGAAAAACTGTTTTTT.

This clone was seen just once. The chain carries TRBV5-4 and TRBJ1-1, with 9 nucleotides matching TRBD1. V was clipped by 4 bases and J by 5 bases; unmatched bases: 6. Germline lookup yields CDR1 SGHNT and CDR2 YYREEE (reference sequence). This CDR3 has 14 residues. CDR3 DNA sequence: TGTGCCAGCAGCCAGGGACAGGGTGAGACTGAAGCTTTCTTT. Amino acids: CASSQGQGETEAFF.

For the CDR3, the DNA is TGTGCCAGCAGCGCGGGTGCTTTCAATCAGCCCCAGCATTTT. It codes for CASSAGAFNQPQHF. The chain links TRBV28 to TRBJ1-5; no definite D call. V dropped 6 bases and J dropped 3 bases, with 12 bases sitting between them. The germline V gene has CDR1 MDHEN and CDR2 SYDVKM. The CDR3 has 14 amino acids.

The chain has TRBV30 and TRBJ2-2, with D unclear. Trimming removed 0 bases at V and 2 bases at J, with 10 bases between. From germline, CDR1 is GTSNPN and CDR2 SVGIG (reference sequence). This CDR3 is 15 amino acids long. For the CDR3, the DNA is TGTGCCTGGAGTGTAGTACAGTCCAACACCGGGGAGCTGTTTTTT. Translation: CAWSVVQSNTGELFF.

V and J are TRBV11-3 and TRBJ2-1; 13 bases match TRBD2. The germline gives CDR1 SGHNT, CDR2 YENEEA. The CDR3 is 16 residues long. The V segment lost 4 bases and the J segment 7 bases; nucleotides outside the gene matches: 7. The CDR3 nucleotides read TGTGCCAGCAGCTCCCAACTAGCGGGGGGGCGGAATGAGCAGTTCTTC. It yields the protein CASSSQLAGGRNEQFF.

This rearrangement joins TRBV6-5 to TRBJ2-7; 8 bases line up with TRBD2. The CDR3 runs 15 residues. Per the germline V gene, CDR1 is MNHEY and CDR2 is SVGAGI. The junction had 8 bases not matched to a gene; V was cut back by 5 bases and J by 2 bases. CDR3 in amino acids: CASSTGRGDTYEQYF. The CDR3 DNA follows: TGTGCCAGCAGTACCGGGAGGGGCGATACCTACGAGCAGTACTTC.

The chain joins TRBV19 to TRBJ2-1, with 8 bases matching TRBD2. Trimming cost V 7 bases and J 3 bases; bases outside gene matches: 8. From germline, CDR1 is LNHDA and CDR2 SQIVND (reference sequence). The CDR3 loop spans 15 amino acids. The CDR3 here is CASTHRGGYYNEQFF. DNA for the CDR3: TGTGCCAGTACTCATCGGGGGGGATACTACAATGAGCAGTTCTTC.

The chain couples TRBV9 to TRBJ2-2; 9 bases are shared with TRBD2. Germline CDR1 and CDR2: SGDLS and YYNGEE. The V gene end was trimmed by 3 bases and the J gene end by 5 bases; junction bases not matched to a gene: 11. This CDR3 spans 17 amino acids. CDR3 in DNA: TGTGCCAGCAGCGCCCACTCCGGGACTAGCATGACCGGGGAGCTGTTTTTT. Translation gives CASSAHSGTSMTGELFF.